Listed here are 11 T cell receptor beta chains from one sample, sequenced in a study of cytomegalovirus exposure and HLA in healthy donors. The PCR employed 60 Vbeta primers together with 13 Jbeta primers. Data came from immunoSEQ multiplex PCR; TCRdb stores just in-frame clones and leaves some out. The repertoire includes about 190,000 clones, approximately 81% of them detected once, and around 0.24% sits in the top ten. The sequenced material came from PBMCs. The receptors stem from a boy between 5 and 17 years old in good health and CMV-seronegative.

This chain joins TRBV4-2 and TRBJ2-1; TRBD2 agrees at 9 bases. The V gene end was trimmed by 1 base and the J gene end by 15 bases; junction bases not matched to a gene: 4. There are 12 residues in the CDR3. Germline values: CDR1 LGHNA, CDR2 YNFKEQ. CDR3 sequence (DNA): TGTGCCAGCAGCCAAGTGGGACTAGCACTGTTCTTC. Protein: CASSQVGLALFF.

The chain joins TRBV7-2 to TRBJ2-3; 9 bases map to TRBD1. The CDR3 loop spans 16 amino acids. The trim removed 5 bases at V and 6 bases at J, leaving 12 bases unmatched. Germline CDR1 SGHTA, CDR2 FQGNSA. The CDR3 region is CASSTGTGTFIDTQYF. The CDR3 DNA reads TGTGCCAGCAGCACCGGGACAGGGACTTTCATTGATACGCAGTATTTT.

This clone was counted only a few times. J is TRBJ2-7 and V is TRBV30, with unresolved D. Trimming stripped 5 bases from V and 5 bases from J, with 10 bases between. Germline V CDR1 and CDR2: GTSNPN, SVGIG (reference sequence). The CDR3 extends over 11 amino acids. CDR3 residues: CAWAPGNEQYF. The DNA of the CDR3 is TGTGCCTGGGCACCGGGTAACGAGCAGTACTTC. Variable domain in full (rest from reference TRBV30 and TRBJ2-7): SQTIHQWPATLVQPVGSPLSLECTVEGTSNPNLYWYRQAAGRGLQLLFYSVGIGQISSEVPQNLSASRPQDRQFILSSKKLLLSDSGFYLCAWAPGNEQYFGPGTRLTVT.

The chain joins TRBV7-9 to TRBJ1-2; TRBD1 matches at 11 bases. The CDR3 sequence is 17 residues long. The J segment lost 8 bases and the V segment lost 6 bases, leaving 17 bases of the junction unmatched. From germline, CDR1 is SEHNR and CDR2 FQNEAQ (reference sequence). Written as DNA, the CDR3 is TGTGCCAGCAGTTACTATATTAAAGGGACAGGGGGTGAGGGCTACACCTTC. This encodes CASSYYIKGTGGEGYTF.

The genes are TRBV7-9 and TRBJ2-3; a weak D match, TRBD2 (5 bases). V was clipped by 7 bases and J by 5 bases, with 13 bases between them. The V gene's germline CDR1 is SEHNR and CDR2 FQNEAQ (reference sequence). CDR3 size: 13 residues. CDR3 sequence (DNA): TGTGCCAGCAACCCTAGCCCCGTAGATACGCAGTATTTT. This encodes CASNPSPVDTQYF.

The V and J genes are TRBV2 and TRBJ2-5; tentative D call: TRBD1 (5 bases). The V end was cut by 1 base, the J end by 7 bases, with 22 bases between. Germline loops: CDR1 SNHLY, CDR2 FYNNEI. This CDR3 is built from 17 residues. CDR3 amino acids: CASSEDGKGNLRGTQYF. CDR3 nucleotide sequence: TGTGCCAGCAGTGAAGATGGGAAGGGGAATCTAAGAGGGACCCAGTACTTC.

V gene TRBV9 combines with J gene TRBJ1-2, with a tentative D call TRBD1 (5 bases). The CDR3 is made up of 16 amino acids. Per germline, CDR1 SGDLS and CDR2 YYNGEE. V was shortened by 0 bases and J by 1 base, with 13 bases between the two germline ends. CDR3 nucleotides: TGTGCCAGCAGCGTAGCGGGGGGGATTGGTAACTATGGCTACACCTTC. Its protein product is CASSVAGGIGNYGYTF. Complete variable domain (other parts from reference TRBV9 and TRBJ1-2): DSGVTQTPKHLITATGQRVTLRCSPRSGDLSVYWYQQSLDQGLQFLIQYYNGEERAKGNILERFSAQQFPDLHSELNLSSLELGDSALYFCASSVAGGIGNYGYTFGSGTRLTVV.

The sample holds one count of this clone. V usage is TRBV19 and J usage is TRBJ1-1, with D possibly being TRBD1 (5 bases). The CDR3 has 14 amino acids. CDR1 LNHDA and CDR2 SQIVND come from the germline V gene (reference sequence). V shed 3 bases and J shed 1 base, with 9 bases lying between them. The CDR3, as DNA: TGTGCCAGTAGTATCCCGGGGGGGAACACTGAAGCTTTCTTT. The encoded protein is CASSIPGGNTEAFF.

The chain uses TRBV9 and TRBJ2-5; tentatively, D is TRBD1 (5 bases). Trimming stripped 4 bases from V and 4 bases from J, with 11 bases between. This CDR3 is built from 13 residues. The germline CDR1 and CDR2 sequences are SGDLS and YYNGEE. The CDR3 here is CASSQTESETQYF. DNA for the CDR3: TGTGCCAGCAGCCAGACAGAGTCAGAGACCCAGTACTTC. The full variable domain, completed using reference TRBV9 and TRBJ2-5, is DSGVTQTPKHLITATGQRVTLRCSPRSGDLSVYWYQQSLDQGLQFLIQYYNGEERAKGNILERFSAQQFPDLHSELNLSSLELGDSALYFCASSQTESETQYFGPGTRLLVL.

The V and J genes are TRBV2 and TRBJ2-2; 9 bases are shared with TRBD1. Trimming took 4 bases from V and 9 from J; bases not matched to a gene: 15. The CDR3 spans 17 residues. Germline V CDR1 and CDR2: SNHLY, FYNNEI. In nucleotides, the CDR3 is TGTGCCAGCAGTGTCCCCCGGGACAGGGTCCGAACCAGGGAGCTGTTTTTT. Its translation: CASSVPRDRVRTRELFF.

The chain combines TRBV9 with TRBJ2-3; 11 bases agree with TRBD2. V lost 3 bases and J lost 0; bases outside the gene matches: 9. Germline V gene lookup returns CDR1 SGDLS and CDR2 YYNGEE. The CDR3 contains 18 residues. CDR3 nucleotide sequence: TGTGCCAGCAGCGCGATAGCGGGGGGGATATCCAGCACAGATACGCAGTATTTT. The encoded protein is CASSAIAGGISSTDTQYF.